Listed below are T cell receptor beta chains from one sample, sequenced in a study of cytomegalovirus exposure and HLA in healthy donors. The repertoire was sequenced with immunoSEQ multiplex PCR; TCRdb's copy has only in-frame clones and lacks some. The data show over 200,000 clones, approximately 82% seen once. What was sequenced was PBMCs. The receptor set was obtained from a woman aged 40 to 50 in good health and CMV-seronegative. Each CDR3 is given with its conserved first and last residue. Fields, in order: CDR3 DNA, CDR3 protein, clone size, D gene, V gene, J gene, CDR3 length. The D gene is left open where the match is weak. The size entry is marked missing in some rows and otherwise reads once, few, many or a size class.

cdr3_nt: TGTGCCAGCGCACCGCCGACAGGCACCGGTGGCTACACCTTC; cdr3_aa: CASAPPTGTGGYTF; clone_size: .; d_call: .; v_call: TRBV28; j_call: TRBJ1-2; cdr3_length: 14
cdr3_nt: TGTGCCAGCAGCTTAGTGGGCACAGGGTCCCGATGGGGCACTGAAGCTTTCTTT; cdr3_aa: CASSLVGTGSRWGTEAFF; clone_size: once; d_call: .; v_call: TRBV7-9; j_call: TRBJ1-1; cdr3_length: 18
cdr3_nt: TGTGCCAGCAGGGTTGGGCCCATGAACACTGAAGCTTTCTTT; cdr3_aa: CASRVGPMNTEAFF; clone_size: .; d_call: .; v_call: TRBV6-5; j_call: TRBJ1-1; cdr3_length: 14
cdr3_nt: TGTGCCAGTAGTCTACAGGGGGGGCTCACTGAAGCTTTCTTT; cdr3_aa: CASSLQGGLTEAFF; clone_size: .; d_call: TRBD1; v_call: TRBV19; j_call: TRBJ1-1; cdr3_length: 14
cdr3_nt: TGTGCCAGCAGCGTTAATTGGAACACTGAAGCTTTCTTT; cdr3_aa: CASSVNWNTEAFF; clone_size: once; d_call: .; v_call: TRBV9; j_call: TRBJ1-1; cdr3_length: 13
cdr3_nt: TGTGCCAGCAGCCAAGTCCCTAACGTCCTGACTTTC; cdr3_aa: CASSQVPNVLTF; clone_size: .; d_call: .; v_call: TRBV14; j_call: TRBJ2-6; cdr3_length: 12
cdr3_nt: TGTGCCACCAGCAGAACAGCGGGGGGGCTCGATGAGCAGTTCTTC; cdr3_aa: CATSRTAGGLDEQFF; clone_size: .; d_call: TRBD2; v_call: TRBV15; j_call: TRBJ2-1; cdr3_length: 15
cdr3_nt: TGTGCCTGGAGTGTAAGCGGGGGGGCTTTCTACAATGAGCAGTTCTTC; cdr3_aa: CAWSVSGGAFYNEQFF; clone_size: few; d_call: TRBD2; v_call: TRBV30; j_call: TRBJ2-1; cdr3_length: 16
cdr3_nt: TGCGCCAGCAGCTTGACAGGCGGGTCCTACGAGCAGTACTTC; cdr3_aa: CASSLTGGSYEQYF; clone_size: .; d_call: .; v_call: TRBV10-2; j_call: TRBJ2-7; cdr3_length: 14
cdr3_nt: TGTGCCTCTAACCCAGGGTTTGGCAATCAGCCCCAGCATTTT; cdr3_aa: CASNPGFGNQPQHF; clone_size: .; d_call: .; v_call: TRBV2; j_call: TRBJ1-5; cdr3_length: 14
cdr3_nt: TGTGCCAGCAGTTACACGGGAGGAGTTGAAGCTTTCTTT; cdr3_aa: CASSYTGGVEAFF; clone_size: .; d_call: .; v_call: TRBV6-5; j_call: TRBJ1-1; cdr3_length: 13
cdr3_nt: TGCAGCGTTGAGGAGGGGTTGTACACCGGGGAGCTGTTTTTT; cdr3_aa: CSVEEGLYTGELFF; clone_size: .; d_call: .; v_call: TRBV29-1; j_call: TRBJ2-2; cdr3_length: 14
cdr3_nt: TGTGCCAGCAGCTTAGCGACAGGGGGCGGCTACGAGCAGTACTTC; cdr3_aa: CASSLATGGGYEQYF; clone_size: .; d_call: TRBD1; v_call: TRBV11-2; j_call: TRBJ2-7; cdr3_length: 15
cdr3_nt: TGCAGCGCTGGACTAGCGGGCACAGATACGCAGTATTTT; cdr3_aa: CSAGLAGTDTQYF; clone_size: once; d_call: TRBD2; v_call: TRBV29-1; j_call: TRBJ2-3; cdr3_length: 13
cdr3_nt: TGTGCCAGCAGGCCAAACCCCGGGACAGCGAACACCGGGGAGCTGTTTTTT; cdr3_aa: CASRPNPGTANTGELFF; clone_size: .; d_call: TRBD1; v_call: TRBV9; j_call: TRBJ2-2; cdr3_length: 17
cdr3_nt: TGTGCCAGCAGCTTAGAACAGGGGTATGGCTACACCTTC; cdr3_aa: CASSLEQGYGYTF; clone_size: .; d_call: TRBD1; v_call: TRBV11-3; j_call: TRBJ1-2; cdr3_length: 13
cdr3_nt: TGTGCCAGTAGTCTTCGCGGGGGCAGAAGCGCCGGGGAGCTGTTTTTT; cdr3_aa: CASSLRGGRSAGELFF; clone_size: .; d_call: .; v_call: TRBV19; j_call: TRBJ2-2; cdr3_length: 16
cdr3_nt: TGCAGCGTTGCCTCCGGGACAGGGAATTCACCCCTCCACTTT; cdr3_aa: CSVASGTGNSPLHF; clone_size: .; d_call: TRBD1; v_call: TRBV29-1; j_call: TRBJ1-6; cdr3_length: 14
cdr3_nt: TGTGCCAGCAGCCTAGGACAGGGGGATGAGACCCAGTACTTC; cdr3_aa: CASSLGQGDETQYF; clone_size: .; d_call: TRBD1; v_call: TRBV4-2; j_call: TRBJ2-5; cdr3_length: 14
cdr3_nt: TGTGCCAGCAGCTTGGAGAACTTCTATGGCTACACCTTC; cdr3_aa: CASSLENFYGYTF; clone_size: .; d_call: .; v_call: TRBV7-9; j_call: TRBJ1-2; cdr3_length: 13
cdr3_nt: TGCGCCAGCAGCCTGATCTCGGGTCCCCCTGAGGAGACCCAGTACTTC; cdr3_aa: CASSLISGPPEETQYF; clone_size: .; d_call: .; v_call: TRBV5-1; j_call: TRBJ2-5; cdr3_length: 16
cdr3_nt: TGCGCCAGCAGCTTGGAAGCGGGGGGTTTAACCGGGGAGCTGTTTTTT; cdr3_aa: CASSLEAGGLTGELFF; clone_size: .; d_call: TRBD2; v_call: TRBV5-1; j_call: TRBJ2-2; cdr3_length: 16
cdr3_nt: TGTGCCAGCAGCGACAGGGTTAATGAAAAACTGTTTTTT; cdr3_aa: CASSDRVNEKLFF; clone_size: few; d_call: TRBD1; v_call: TRBV7-6; j_call: TRBJ1-4; cdr3_length: 13
cdr3_nt: TGTGCCAGCAGCCAAGCGCAGCAGGGTGGCTACACCTTC; cdr3_aa: CASSQAQQGGYTF; clone_size: .; d_call: .; v_call: TRBV4-2; j_call: TRBJ1-2; cdr3_length: 13
cdr3_nt: TGTGCCAAGCTAGCGGGGCAAGAGACCCAGTACTTC; cdr3_aa: CAKLAGQETQYF; clone_size: .; d_call: .; v_call: TRBV21-1; j_call: TRBJ2-5; cdr3_length: 12
cdr3_nt: TGTGCCACCAGCTTAGGGGGTATTAGAGAGACCCAGTACTTC; cdr3_aa: CATSLGGIRETQYF; clone_size: .; d_call: .; v_call: TRBV15; j_call: TRBJ2-5; cdr3_length: 14
cdr3_nt: TGTGCCAGCAGTTTAGACGGAACAGGGTGGGTCACAGATACGCAGTATTTT; cdr3_aa: CASSLDGTGWVTDTQYF; clone_size: .; d_call: .; v_call: TRBV27; j_call: TRBJ2-3; cdr3_length: 17
cdr3_nt: TGTGCCACCAGCGGTCCCCGGGACAGTCTTCCCAGCAACTATGGCTACACCTTC; cdr3_aa: CATSGPRDSLPSNYGYTF; clone_size: .; d_call: TRBD1; v_call: TRBV15; j_call: TRBJ1-2; cdr3_length: 18
cdr3_nt: TGTGCCAGCAGCCCTTTGACAGGGGGCCGAACTGAAGCTTTCTTT; cdr3_aa: CASSPLTGGRTEAFF; clone_size: .; d_call: TRBD1; v_call: TRBV14; j_call: TRBJ1-1; cdr3_length: 15
cdr3_nt: TGTGCCTGGTCTGAGGGACAGGGATCAGCTTTCTTT; cdr3_aa: CAWSEGQGSAFF; clone_size: once; d_call: TRBD1; v_call: TRBV30; j_call: TRBJ1-1; cdr3_length: 12
cdr3_nt: TGCGCCAGCAGCCAAACCCCTGGCGCGGAATCCTACAATGAGCAGTTCTTC; cdr3_aa: CASSQTPGAESYNEQFF; clone_size: .; d_call: .; v_call: TRBV4-3; j_call: TRBJ2-1; cdr3_length: 17
cdr3_nt: TGCGCCAGCAGCCACGTAGCGGGAGAGACCCAGTACTTC; cdr3_aa: CASSHVAGETQYF; clone_size: .; d_call: TRBD2; v_call: TRBV4-1; j_call: TRBJ2-5; cdr3_length: 13
cdr3_nt: TGTGCCAGCAGTGATTTAGATAGCAATCAGCCCCAGCATTTT; cdr3_aa: CASSDLDSNQPQHF; clone_size: few; d_call: .; v_call: TRBV25-1; j_call: TRBJ1-5; cdr3_length: 14
cdr3_nt: TGCGCCAGCAGCGGCGGGCTAGCGGGGCTAGGTGGGGCCAACGTCCTGACTTTC; cdr3_aa: CASSGGLAGLGGANVLTF; clone_size: .; d_call: TRBD2; v_call: TRBV4-3; j_call: TRBJ2-6; cdr3_length: 18
cdr3_nt: TGTGCCAGCAGCTTAGGGACAACGGGCAGCTCCTACAATGAGCAGTTCTTC; cdr3_aa: CASSLGTTGSSYNEQFF; clone_size: once; d_call: .; v_call: TRBV7-9; j_call: TRBJ2-1; cdr3_length: 17
cdr3_nt: TGTGCCAGCAGCCTAAACACAGGGTCCGGGGAGCTGTTTTTT; cdr3_aa: CASSLNTGSGELFF; clone_size: .; d_call: .; v_call: TRBV6-5; j_call: TRBJ2-2; cdr3_length: 14
cdr3_nt: TGCGCCAGCAGAACAGGGGGCCACACCGGGGAGCTGTTTTTT; cdr3_aa: CASRTGGHTGELFF; clone_size: .; d_call: TRBD1; v_call: TRBV5-1; j_call: TRBJ2-2; cdr3_length: 14
cdr3_nt: TGTGCCAGCAGCTTAGTGCGGGGATCCTCTGGAAACACCATATATTTT; cdr3_aa: CASSLVRGSSGNTIYF; clone_size: .; d_call: .; v_call: TRBV7-9; j_call: TRBJ1-3; cdr3_length: 16
cdr3_nt: TGCGCCAGCAGCTTGGATGTAGGCGGGACAGCCACCTACGAGCAGTACTTC; cdr3_aa: CASSLDVGGTATYEQYF; clone_size: .; d_call: .; v_call: TRBV5-1; j_call: TRBJ2-7; cdr3_length: 17
cdr3_nt: TGTGCCAGCAGTTACCCAGGGAACTATGGCTACACCTTC; cdr3_aa: CASSYPGNYGYTF; clone_size: .; d_call: .; v_call: TRBV6-5; j_call: TRBJ1-2; cdr3_length: 13
cdr3_nt: TGTGCCAGCAGTTTGACTAGCGGGGAGACCTACGAGCAGTACTTC; cdr3_aa: CASSLTSGETYEQYF; clone_size: .; d_call: TRBD2; v_call: TRBV6-1; j_call: TRBJ2-7; cdr3_length: 15
cdr3_nt: TGTGCCAGCAGAACTAGCGGGGGGCAAGAGACCCAGTACTTC; cdr3_aa: CASRTSGGQETQYF; clone_size: .; d_call: TRBD2; v_call: TRBV5-4; j_call: TRBJ2-5; cdr3_length: 14
cdr3_nt: TGTGCCAGCAGTTACAAACCGGGCGGGAGCACTGAAGCTTTCTTT; cdr3_aa: CASSYKPGGSTEAFF; clone_size: few; d_call: .; v_call: TRBV6-6; j_call: TRBJ1-1; cdr3_length: 15
cdr3_nt: TGTGCCATCAGTGAAGGACAGGGCACTCGGGATGGCTACACCTTC; cdr3_aa: CAISEGQGTRDGYTF; clone_size: once; d_call: TRBD1; v_call: TRBV10-3; j_call: TRBJ1-2; cdr3_length: 15
cdr3_nt: TGTGCCAGCAGCGGGACAGGGCAGAACACTGAGGCTTTCTTT; cdr3_aa: CASSGTGQNTEAFF; clone_size: .; d_call: TRBD1; v_call: TRBV7-8; j_call: TRBJ1-1; cdr3_length: 14
cdr3_nt: TGTGCCAGCGACGGGACTTACTATGGCTACACCTTC; cdr3_aa: CASDGTYYGYTF; clone_size: .; d_call: .; v_call: TRBV28; j_call: TRBJ1-2; cdr3_length: 12
cdr3_nt: TGTGCCAGCAGTTACTCTAAAGCGGGGTACGAGCAGTACTTC; cdr3_aa: CASSYSKAGYEQYF; clone_size: .; d_call: TRBD2; v_call: TRBV6-5; j_call: TRBJ2-7; cdr3_length: 14
cdr3_nt: TGTGCCAGCAGTTTAAACGGAGGCCATCAGCCCCAGCATTTT; cdr3_aa: CASSLNGGHQPQHF; clone_size: .; d_call: .; v_call: TRBV28; j_call: TRBJ1-5; cdr3_length: 14
cdr3_nt: TGTGCCAGCAGCTCCAGACAGGGGAACACCATATATTTT; cdr3_aa: CASSSRQGNTIYF; clone_size: .; d_call: TRBD1; v_call: TRBV7-8; j_call: TRBJ1-3; cdr3_length: 13
cdr3_nt: TGTGCCTGGAGTTCCTCTTCCTACGAGCAGTACTTC; cdr3_aa: CAWSSSSYEQYF; clone_size: .; d_call: .; v_call: TRBV30; j_call: TRBJ2-7; cdr3_length: 12
cdr3_nt: TGTGCCAGCAGCCAAGAGGGGCCAAGCTCTGGGGCCAACGTCCTGACTTTC; cdr3_aa: CASSQEGPSSGANVLTF; clone_size: .; d_call: .; v_call: TRBV4-2; j_call: TRBJ2-6; cdr3_length: 17
cdr3_nt: TGTGCCAGCAGTGTACAGGGTTTTTCTAGCACAGATACGCAGTATTTT; cdr3_aa: CASSVQGFSSTDTQYF; clone_size: few; d_call: .; v_call: TRBV6-1; j_call: TRBJ2-3; cdr3_length: 16
cdr3_nt: TGTGCCAGCAGCCCCGGACAGCGCTCCTACGAGCAGTACTTC; cdr3_aa: CASSPGQRSYEQYF; clone_size: .; d_call: .; v_call: TRBV7-9; j_call: TRBJ2-7; cdr3_length: 14
cdr3_nt: TGTGCCAGCAGGCAAACTAGCGGGGGGGCCAATGAGCAGTTCTTC; cdr3_aa: CASRQTSGGANEQFF; clone_size: .; d_call: TRBD2; v_call: TRBV7-6; j_call: TRBJ2-1; cdr3_length: 15
cdr3_nt: TGTGCCAGCAGCCAAAGTTCGAGCACTGAAGCTTTCTTT; cdr3_aa: CASSQSSSTEAFF; clone_size: .; d_call: .; v_call: TRBV11-3; j_call: TRBJ1-1; cdr3_length: 13